This T cell receptor beta chain comes out of a study of T cell repertoires in cytomegalovirus infection. TCRdb reprocessed the reads via MiXCR and lists one record per CDR3 protein. The table lists approximately 260,000 distinct CDR3 sequences, 15% to 20% of them singletons, with about half in the top ten. The sequence was obtained from a human donor in good health (CMV status not recorded). Some clones in this sample may be carry-over from other donors' samples. Sequencing input: CD8+ T cells from PBMCs.

CDR3 sequence (DNA): TGTGCCAGCAGGACAGGGCGCTCTGGGGCCAACGTCCTGACTTTC. It is translated as CASRTGRSGANVLTF. This chain joins TRBV2 and TRBJ2-6, with 7 nucleotides matching TRBD1. Germline CDR1 is SNHLY and CDR2 is FYNNEI. The V segment lost 6 bases and the J segment 0 bases; nucleotides outside the gene matches: 2. This CDR3 has 15 residues. Drawing the rest from reference TRBV2 and TRBJ2-6, the complete variable domain is EPEVTQTPSHQVTQMGQEVILRCVPISNHLYFYWYRQILGQKVEFLVSFYNNEISEKSEIFDDQFSVERPDGSNFTLKIRSTKLEDSAMYFCASRTGRSGANVLTFGAGSRLTVL.